Below are 32 T cell receptor beta chains sequenced from a single sample in a study of T cell responses to AZD1222 COVID-19 vaccine. The repertoire was sequenced with immunoSEQ multiplex PCR; TCRdb's copy has only in-frame clones and lacks some. Of about 100,000 clones in the sample, 80% to 85% were seen once. The sample in question was peripheral blood, obtained on day 0 of AZD1222 vaccination. These receptor sequences come from an adult in good health.

This chain links TRBV5-4 with TRBJ2-2; 8 bases fit TRBD2. There are 17 residues in the CDR3. The ends lost 1 base at V and 0 bases at J; junction bases unmatched: 5. Looked up from germline, CDR1 is SGHNT and CDR2 is YYREEE (reference sequence). The CDR3 here is CASSLPSGRSNTGELFF. The CDR3 bases are TGTGCCAGCAGCTTGCCTAGCGGGCGATCGAACACCGGGGAGCTGTTTTTT.

This clone appeared once. The chain carries TRBV4-2 and TRBJ2-3; 8 positions agree with TRBD2. CDR1 LGHNA and CDR2 YNFKEQ come from the germline V gene. The CDR3 contains 19 residues. The V segment lost 2 bases and the J segment 4 bases; nucleotides outside the gene matches: 17. For the CDR3, the DNA is TGTGCCAGCAGCCAACGACTATTGCGGGGGGTCCTTGTCGCAGATACGCAGTATTTT. Translated: CASSQRLLRGVLVADTQYF.

This clone was recorded only once. The J gene is TRBJ2-7, the V gene TRBV28, with unresolved D. The V and J ends lost 7 bases and 2 bases respectively, with 12 bases between them. Per the germline V gene, CDR1 is MDHEN and CDR2 is SYDVKM. This CDR3 region has 13 residues. The CDR3 region has the DNA TGTGCCAGCACCACCGGGCCAACCTACGAGCAGTACTTC. Amino acid sequence: CASTTGPTYEQYF.

This chain links TRBV5-1 with TRBJ1-5, with 7 nucleotides matching TRBD1. The V gene end was trimmed by 0 bases and the J gene end by 8 bases; junction bases not matched to a gene: 5. CDR1 and CDR2 from the germline V gene are SGHRS and YFSETQ. The CDR3 covers 14 residues. The CDR3 region is CASSLEGGGEPQHF. The CDR3 nucleotides are TGCGCCAGCAGCTTGGAAGGGGGCGGGGAGCCCCAGCATTTT. The variable domain in full, with the rest retrieved from reference TRBV5-1 and TRBJ1-5, is KAGVTQTPRYLIKTRGQQVTLSCSPISGHRSVSWYQQTPGQGLQFLFEYFSETQRNKGNFPGRFSGRQFSNSRSEMNVSTLELGDSALYLCASSLEGGGEPQHFGDGTRLSIL.

The chain recombines TRBV19 with TRBJ1-1; unclear D gene. Germline-derived CDR1 and CDR2 are LNHDA and SQIVND (reference sequence). This CDR3 contains 13 residues. V was pared by 6 bases and J by 5 bases, with 13 bases between. This CDR3 reads CASSERRGTEAFF. The CDR3 DNA follows: TGTGCCAGTAGCGAACGTAGAGGGACTGAAGCTTTCTTT.

J is TRBJ1-1 and V is TRBV18, with D perhaps TRBD1 (5 bases). The germline V and J ends were trimmed by 2 bases and 3 bases, with 16 bases remaining between them. CDR3 length equals 16 residues. CDR1 and CDR2 (germline): KGHSH, LQKENI. This chain's CDR3 is CASSPAIRVGDTEAFF. The CDR3 DNA follows: TGTGCCAGCTCACCAGCGATACGGGTAGGGGACACTGAAGCTTTCTTT.

This chain links TRBV2 with TRBJ1-1; D might be TRBD1 (6 bases). CDR1 SNHLY and CDR2 FYNNEI come from the germline V gene. The V and J ends lost 6 bases and 1 base respectively, with 9 bases between them. This CDR3 has 13 amino acids. The CDR3: CASRGGGNTEAFF. The CDR3 DNA is TGTGCCAGCAGGGGGGGCGGGAACACTGAAGCTTTCTTT. Filled out from reference TRBV2 and TRBJ1-1, the complete variable domain reads EPEVTQTPSHQVTQMGQEVILRCVPISNHLYFYWYRQILGQKVEFLVSFYNNEISEKSEIFDDQFSVERPDGSNFTLKIRSTKLEDSAMYFCASRGGGNTEAFFGQGTRLTVV.

This clone was detected only once. The rearrangement links TRBV6-1 to TRBJ2-5; D unclear. V lost 1 base and J lost 5, with 14 bases in between. Looked up from germline, CDR1 is MNHNS and CDR2 is SASEGT. This CDR3 spans 15 amino acids. The CDR3 coding sequence is TGTGCCAGCAGTGAAGGACCAGCCTCCTTCGAGACCCAGTACTTC. Amino acids: CASSEGPASFETQYF.

The chain uses TRBV21-1 and TRBJ1-1. TRBV21-1 is a documented pseudogene. This CDR3 contains 15 residues. CDR3 amino acids: CARLFPGPPNTEAFF. The CDR3 nucleotides read TGTGCCAGGTTATTTCCCGGACCCCCGAACACTGAAGCTTTCTTT.

This clone was detected only a few times. The chain couples TRBV12-3 or TRBV12-4 to TRBJ1-5; D unresolved. The CDR3 loop spans 13 amino acids. Trimming pared 3 bases from V and 5 bases from J, leaving 8 bases between. Here the CDR3 reads CASSFVGDQPQHF. The CDR3 coding sequence is TGTGCCAGCAGTTTTGTGGGAGATCAGCCCCAGCATTTT.

The chain combines TRBV7-2 with TRBJ1-1, with TRBD1 as a possible D gene (5 bases). Per germline, CDR1 SGHTA and CDR2 FQGNSA. Trimming pared 2 bases from V and 6 bases from J, leaving 10 bases between. The CDR3 spans 13 residues. As DNA, the CDR3 is TGTGCCAGCAGCTTACAGGGTACCGCTGAAGCTTTCTTT. Translated: CASSLQGTAEAFF.

A note on this clone: The junction and the germline gene differ at one end; a read error may be behind it. This chain links TRBV6-5 with TRBJ2-3; 7 nucleotides agree with TRBD1. This CDR3 region has 14 residues. Germline loops: CDR1 MNHEY, CDR2 SVGAGI. The CDR3 DNA reads TGTGCCAGCAGTTACTCCGGGACAGCAGAAACGCAGTATTTT. Translation gives CASSYSGTAETQYF.

Concerning this clone: Distinct nucleotide sequences in the sample also encode this CDR3. The rearrangement uses TRBV6-2 or TRBV6-3 and TRBJ1-6; no clear D gene. The CDR3 runs to 13 residues. Trimming stripped 3 bases from V and 5 bases from J, with 5 bases between. Germline loops: CDR1 MNHEY, CDR2 SVGEGT. The CDR3 loop reads CASSYYDNSPLHF. The CDR3 coding sequence is TGTGCCAGCAGTTATTACGATAATTCACCCCTCCACTTT.

In this sample, this clone turned up once. The chain links TRBV19 to TRBJ2-1; a possible D gene is TRBD2 (6 bases). The CDR3 totals 15 residues. Germline values: CDR1 LNHDA, CDR2 SQIVND (reference sequence). Trimming shortened V by 6 bases and J by 3 bases, and 15 bases separated the two germline ends. The CDR3 coding sequence is TGTGCCAGTAGCGGAGTGGCGGGATACTACAATGAGCAGTTCTTC. This codes for CASSGVAGYYNEQFF.

The chain uses TRBV19 and TRBJ2-4; 11 bases map to TRBD1. This CDR3 region has 15 residues. The germline gives CDR1 LNHDA, CDR2 SQIVND (reference sequence). The J segment lost 8 bases and the V segment lost 5 bases, leaving 8 bases of the junction unmatched. The CDR3 is CASSLGQGARDIQYF. CDR3 coding DNA: TGTGCCAGTAGTCTAGGACAGGGGGCGCGGGACATTCAGTACTTC.

The V gene is TRBV19, the J gene TRBJ1-5, with a tentative D call TRBD1 (5 bases). The V end was cut by 4 bases, the J end by 5 bases, with 15 bases between. Germline lookup yields CDR1 LNHDA and CDR2 SQIVND (reference sequence). The CDR3 loop spans 15 amino acids. The CDR3 region is CASSNYRLSDQPQHF. Here the CDR3 DNA reads TGTGCCAGTAGTAACTACAGGCTGAGCGATCAGCCCCAGCATTTT.

The V gene is TRBV5-5, the J gene TRBJ2-3; maybe TRBD2 (7 bases). The length of the CDR3 is 16 residues. CDR1 and CDR2 from the germline V gene are SGHKS and YYEKEE (reference sequence). Trimming shortened V by 3 bases and J by 2 bases, and 16 bases separated the two germline ends. CDR3 sequence: CASSWGLRGSTDTQYF. Written as DNA, the CDR3 is TGTGCCAGCAGCTGGGGACTAAGGGGGTCCACAGATACGCAGTATTTT.

This chain links TRBV12-3 or TRBV12-4 with TRBJ1-2, with 11 bases lining up with TRBD1. With 6 bases clipped from V and 6 bases from J, the junction kept 3 bases outside the gene matches. This CDR3 is 13 amino acids long. CDR3: CASRRTGGHGYTF. CDR3 DNA sequence: TGTGCCAGCAGGCGGACAGGGGGCCATGGCTACACCTTC.

The chain is built from TRBV5-6 and TRBJ2-5; 10 nucleotides match TRBD2. The CDR3 covers 17 residues. Germline V lookup: CDR1 SGHDT, CDR2 YYEEEE. J was trimmed by 5 bases and V by 3 bases; bases with no gene match: 13. CDR3 bases: TGTGCCAGCAGCTCGACGACTAGCGGGCGGCCGGGGGAGACCCAGTACTTC. Protein sequence: CASSSTTSGRPGETQYF. Supplemented by reference TRBV5-6 and TRBJ2-5, the full variable domain reads DAGVTQSPTHLIKTRGQQVTLRCSPKSGHDTVSWYQQALGQGPQFIFQYYEEEERQRGNFPDRFSGHQFPNYSSELNVNALLLGDSALYLCASSSTTSGRPGETQYFGPGTRLLVL.

The V gene is TRBV18, the J gene TRBJ1-5; D is possibly TRBD1 (5 bases). V lost 3 bases and J 2 bases, leaving 11 bases between the germline ends. Germline CDR1 and CDR2: KGHSH and LQKENI. CDR3 length: 15 residues. CDR3: CASSPGGNRNQPQHF. The CDR3 DNA sequence: TGTGCCAGCTCACCCGGGGGGAATCGCAATCAGCCCCAGCATTTT.

This chain links TRBV29-1 with TRBJ1-2; D is possibly TRBD1 (5 bases). V lost 7 bases, J lost 0 bases, and 6 bases lay in between. CDR1 is SQVTM, CDR2 ANQGSEA, per germline. The CDR3 runs 11 residues. CDR3 loop: CSATANYGYTF. DNA for the CDR3: TGCAGCGCGACAGCTAACTATGGCTACACCTTC.

V and J are TRBV18 and TRBJ2-1; 7 bases agree with TRBD1. Unmatched junction bases numbered 6, after V lost 4 bases and J lost 6 bases. Per germline, CDR1 KGHSH and CDR2 LQKENI. The CDR3 totals 14 residues. The CDR3 nucleotides read TGTGCCAGCTCACTTCGGACAGGCTCCAATGAGCAGTTCTTC. Translating gives CASSLRTGSNEQFF.

J is TRBJ2-5 and V is TRBV18; 7 nucleotides line up with TRBD2. V trimming: 3 bases; J trimming: 4 bases; junction bases outside the gene matches: 8. This CDR3 contains 15 residues. Germline loops: CDR1 KGHSH, CDR2 LQKENI. The CDR3 spells CASSPGGSVGETQYF. CDR3 DNA: TGTGCCAGCTCACCTGGCGGGAGTGTGGGAGAGACCCAGTACTTC.

This chain uses TRBV4-2 with TRBJ2-1, with unresolved D. The CDR3 has 13 amino acids. The V end was cut by 2 bases, the J end by 10 bases, with 12 bases between. Germline V lookup: CDR1 LGHNA, CDR2 YNFKEQ. CDR3 in amino acids: CASSQRGKWEQFF. CDR3 nucleotides: TGTGCCAGCAGCCAACGCGGTAAATGGGAGCAGTTCTTC.

The CDR3 reads CASSRDRATNEKLFF. The CDR3 DNA is TGTGCCAGCAGCCGCGACAGGGCCACTAATGAAAAACTGTTTTTT. The chain joins TRBV6-5 to TRBJ1-4, with 7 bases that match TRBD1. The CDR3 is 15 residues long. Germline V gene sequence: CDR1 MNHEY, CDR2 SVGAGI. Trimming cost V 6 bases and J 2 bases; bases outside gene matches: 6.

In its sample, this clone was seen a few times. This chain connects TRBV28 to TRBJ1-5; no definite D call. Germline V gene sequence: CDR1 MDHEN, CDR2 SYDVKM. Trimming removed 8 bases at V and 8 bases at J, with 10 bases between. The CDR3 runs 11 residues. The CDR3, as DNA: TGTGCCAGCGCCCCGGACGAGCCCCAGCATTTT. Its translation is CASAPDEPQHF.

The J gene is TRBJ1-5, the V gene TRBV19, with a possible D match to TRBD1 (5 bases). Trimming took off 6 bases at V and 0 bases at J, with 12 bases between the two ends. Germline V lookup: CDR1 LNHDA, CDR2 SQIVND (reference sequence). The CDR3 has 15 residues. The CDR3 bases are TGTGCCAGTAGCAAGGGACGGGATAGCAATCAGCCCCAGCATTTT. Translation gives CASSKGRDSNQPQHF.

The genes are TRBV20-1 and TRBJ1-2; D remains unclear. V was clipped by 3 bases and J by 7 bases, with 12 bases between them. Germline V gene lookup returns CDR1 DFQATT and CDR2 SNEGSKA (reference sequence). The CDR3 loop spans 12 amino acids. The CDR3 coding sequence is TGCAGTGCTAGTGATGGGAGGGTTGGCTACACCTTC. Translation gives CSASDGRVGYTF.

The gene calls are TRBV7-6 and TRBJ2-2; 7 nucleotides align to TRBD1. Germline-derived CDR1 and CDR2 are SGHVS and FNYEAQ. J gave up 0 bases and V 2 bases, and 3 bases lay outside the gene matches. CDR3 length: 16 residues. The chain's CDR3 is CASSLLGTANTGELFF. The DNA of the CDR3 is TGTGCCAGCAGCTTATTAGGGACAGCGAACACCGGGGAGCTGTTTTTT. The full variable domain, completed using reference TRBV7-6 and TRBJ2-2, is GAGVSQSPRYKVTKRGQDVALRCDPISGHVSLYWYRQALGQGPEFLTYFNYEAQQDKSGLPNDRFSAERPEGSISTLTIQRTEQRDSAMYRCASSLLGTANTGELFFGEGSRLTVL.

The chain couples TRBV13 to TRBJ1-1, with TRBD1 matching over 7 bases. Trimming took 5 bases from V and 11 from J; bases not matched to a gene: 8. Germline lookup yields CDR1 PRHDT and CDR2 FYEKMQ (reference sequence). The CDR3 runs 12 residues. The CDR3 sequence: CASSPGTVDAFF. DNA for the CDR3: TGTGCCAGCAGCCCAGGGACAGTTGATGCTTTCTTT. Variable domain in full (rest from reference TRBV13 and TRBJ1-1): AAGVIQSPRHLIKEKRETATLKCYPIPRHDTVYWYQQGPGQDPQFLISFYEKMQSDKGSIPDRFSAQQFSDYHSELNMSSLELGDSALYFCASSPGTVDAFFGQGTRLTVV.

The chain uses TRBV2 and TRBJ1-5; D might be TRBD1 (5 bases). CDR1 and CDR2 (germline): SNHLY, FYNNEI. The CDR3 totals 14 residues. V lost 4 bases to trimming and J lost 7 bases, with 14 bases between them. CDR3 sequence (DNA): TGTGCCAGCAGTGTGGGGGACGGCGGGCAGCCCCAGCATTTT. Its protein is CASSVGDGGQPQHF.

This chain uses TRBV7-8 with TRBJ1-1; D call uncertain. V was clipped by 2 bases and J by 0 bases, with 7 bases between them. This CDR3 is built from 14 residues. The V gene's germline CDR1 is SGHVS and CDR2 FQNEAQ. The CDR3 nucleotides are TGTGCCAGCAGCTTAAACACGATGAACACTGAAGCTTTCTTT. The encoded protein is CASSLNTMNTEAFF.